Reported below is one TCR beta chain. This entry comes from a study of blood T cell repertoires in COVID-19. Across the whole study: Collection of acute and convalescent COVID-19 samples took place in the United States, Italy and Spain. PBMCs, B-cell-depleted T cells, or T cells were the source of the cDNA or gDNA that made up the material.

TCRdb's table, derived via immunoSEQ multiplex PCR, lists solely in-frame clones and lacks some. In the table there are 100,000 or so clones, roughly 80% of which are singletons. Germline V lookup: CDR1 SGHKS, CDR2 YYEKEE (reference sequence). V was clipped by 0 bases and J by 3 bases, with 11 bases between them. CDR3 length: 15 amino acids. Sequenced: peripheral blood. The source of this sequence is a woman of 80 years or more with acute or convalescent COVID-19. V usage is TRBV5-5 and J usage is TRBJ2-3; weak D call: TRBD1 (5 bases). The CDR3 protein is CASSLAPGLTDTQYF. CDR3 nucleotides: TGTGCCAGCAGCTTGGCTCCAGGGCTTACAGATACGCAGTATTTT.